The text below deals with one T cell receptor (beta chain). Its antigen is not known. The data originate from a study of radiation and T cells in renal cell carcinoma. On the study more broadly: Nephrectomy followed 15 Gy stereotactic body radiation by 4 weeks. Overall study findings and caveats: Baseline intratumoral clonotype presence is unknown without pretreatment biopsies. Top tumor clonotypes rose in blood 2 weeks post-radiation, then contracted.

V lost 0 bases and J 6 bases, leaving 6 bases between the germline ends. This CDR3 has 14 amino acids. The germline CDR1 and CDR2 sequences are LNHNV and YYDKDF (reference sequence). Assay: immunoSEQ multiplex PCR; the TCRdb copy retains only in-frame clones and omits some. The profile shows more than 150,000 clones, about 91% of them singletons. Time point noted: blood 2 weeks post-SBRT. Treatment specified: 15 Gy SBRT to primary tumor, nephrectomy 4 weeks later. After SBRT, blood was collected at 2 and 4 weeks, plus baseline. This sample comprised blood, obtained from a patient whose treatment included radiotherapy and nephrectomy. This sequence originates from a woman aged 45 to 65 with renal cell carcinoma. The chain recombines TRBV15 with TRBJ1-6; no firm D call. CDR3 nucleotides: TGTGCCACCAGCAGAGAACCAGCTAATTCACCCCTCCACTTT. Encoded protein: CATSREPANSPLHF.